This TCR beta chain came from a study of early T cells in non-severe SARS-CoV-2 infection. As for the study in general: Unpaired chains resulted from sequencing bulk RNA of unsorted whole blood.

This clonotype was counted at least ten times. Its antigen is unidentified. The protocol attached unique molecular identifiers to individual cDNA molecules. TCRdb reprocessed the 5' RACE reads via MiXCR and lists one record per CDR3 protein. The data contain about 52,000 distinct CDR3 sequences, approximately 11% of them singletons. Deletions cut 4 bases from V and 11 bases from J, with 15 bases between. Looked up from germline, CDR1 is ENHRY and CDR2 is SYGVKD. CDR3 size: 14 residues. Overall study results and limits: Comparison of clonotypes with VDJdb favored anti-spike CD8 responses while missing private and CD4 specificities.

The receptor was derived from an adult who was a healthcare worker with PCR-confirmed SARS-CoV-2 infection or an uninfected control (not recorded which). The sequenced sample consisted of whole blood. J is TRBJ1-6 and V is TRBV10-3; D call uncertain. This CDR3 reads CAISGRGPSTPLHF. The CDR3 bases are TGTGCCATCAGTGGTAGAGGCCCTTCAACACCCCTCCACTTT.